This is a list of T cell receptor beta chains from one sample in a study of cytomegalovirus exposure and HLA in healthy donors. Produced via immunoSEQ multiplex PCR; TCRdb's table is partial and in-frame only. This sample has 65,000 to 90,000 clones, with 70% to 90% found just once. Sequencing input: PBMCs. The receptors stem from a woman between 18 and 29 years old in good health and CMV-seropositive. Each CDR3 is given with its conserved first and last residue.

j_call	v_call	cdr3_aa
TRBJ1-1	TRBV18	CASSPIQEVGAEAFF
TRBJ2-5	TRBV7-6	CASSLEVQGQETQYF
TRBJ2-5	TRBV5-4	CASSRATQGLGETQYF
TRBJ2-2	TRBV5-8	CASSLVRARMPGELFF
TRBJ1-2	TRBV6-5	CASSYYQNYGYTF
TRBJ1-2	TRBV2	CASSVLGTGAYGYTF
TRBJ2-5	TRBV13	CASSLNGREETQYF
TRBJ1-1	TRBV6-5	CASSQDFVAEAFF
TRBJ2-3	TRBV5-1	CASSTGQGLSDTQYF
TRBJ1-5	TRBV19	CASSISFLTYQPQHF
TRBJ2-5	TRBV13	CASSRGRTYQETQYF
TRBJ2-7	TRBV13	CASSPNYRDPYEQYF
TRBJ2-7	TRBV5-8	CASIVGSAPQRF
TRBJ2-2	TRBV7-7	CASSLAPTANTGELFF
TRBJ2-7	TRBV6-1	CASSSVGREQYF
TRBJ1-4	TRBV6-1	CASRRDTVDEKLFF
TRBJ1-1	TRBV7-9	CASSPGIAGNTEAFF
TRBJ2-1	TRBV28	CASSLREYNEQFF
TRBJ2-7	TRBV4-2	CASSPKEGYEQYF
TRBJ2-1	TRBV28	CASSPSLLTNFF
TRBJ1-3	TRBV10-2	CASSETGGSGNTIYF
TRBJ2-5	TRBV13	CASSLRSGQETQYF
TRBJ2-7	TRBV7-2	CASSPPWTGSIEQYF
TRBJ2-7	TRBV2	CASREFREQYF
TRBJ2-7	TRBV7-9	CASSPGLYEQYF
TRBJ2-1	TRBV30	CAWSKGAGMTYNEQFF
TRBJ2-1	TRBV4-1	CASSPGQGFSYNEQFF
TRBJ2-5	TRBV7-7	CASSSSIGSKETQYF
TRBJ1-1	TRBV11-2	CASSNSGFWAEAFF
TRBJ2-1	TRBV27	CASSLGASYNEQFF
TRBJ1-2	TRBV7-9	CASSYNDWTGGNYGYTF
TRBJ2-7	TRBV5-4	CASSSPSSGSLEQYF
TRBJ2-7	TRBV27	CASSLSGGNYEQYF
TRBJ1-2	TRBV7-9	CASSQTSRGPYGYTF
TRBJ1-2	TRBV27	CASSLNLGARGYTF
TRBJ2-3	TRBV7-9	CASSLDRGGTDTQYF
TRBJ1-2	TRBV28	CASSGVGAEANGYTF
TRBJ1-4	TRBV11-2	CASSPDRSSNEKLFF
TRBJ2-3	TRBV7-8	CASSLTLSSGWSSTDTQYF
TRBJ2-3	TRBV27	CATKIGGASGGTDTQYF
TRBJ1-5	TRBV10-1	CASSGRDRRKDPGSNQPQHF
TRBJ2-3	TRBV11-2	CASSLDGSTDTQYF
TRBJ1-6	TRBV30	CAWSVTVGSPLHF
TRBJ2-1	TRBV27	CASRFGQGGLGEQFF
TRBJ2-3	TRBV28	CASNPTGLAGPPSTDTQYF
TRBJ2-1	TRBV19	CASSIEVLAGGTYNEQFF
TRBJ2-7	TRBV7-9	CASSLDRGEQYF
TRBJ2-1	TRBV27	CASSLWGRGADEQFF
TRBJ1-5	TRBV2	CASSPTPSQPQHF
TRBJ1-2	TRBV9	CASSVGQLGYTF
TRBJ1-2	TRBV19	CASVGAHYGYTF
TRBJ1-6	TRBV7-2	CASSLGGDRGSPLHF
TRBJ2-5	TRBV5-1	CASSPYDRAIGETQYF
TRBJ2-5	TRBV9	CASSVEGDIAETQYF